Reported below is one TCR beta chain. Some clones are missing from TCRdb's copy, which holds only in-frame ones; the method was immunoSEQ multiplex PCR. This sample has over 600,000 clones, with just under 90% found just once. The data derive from a study of blood T cell repertoires in COVID-19. About the study: Italy, Spain and the United States were the sources of the convalescent and acute COVID-19 samples.

Germline-derived CDR1 and CDR2 are SGHRS and YFSETQ. The CDR3 is 15 residues long. Trimming at V came to 6 bases and at J to 4 bases, leaving 11 bases not matched to a gene. The V call is TRBV5-1, the J call TRBJ1-1; the match to TRBD1 covers 8 bases. What was sequenced was peripheral blood. The TCR was taken from a young woman with acute or convalescent COVID-19. The CDR3 here is CASTWLAGGITEAFF. The CDR3, as DNA: TGCGCCAGCACATGGTTGGCAGGGGGCATCACTGAAGCTTTCTTT.